This T cell receptor beta chain emerged from a study of regulatory T cells in long-lasting Graves disease. V lost 5 bases and J lost 3, with 13 bases in between. Germline V gene lookup returns CDR1 MDHEN and CDR2 SYDVKM. The CDR3 has 14 amino acids. Building of the TCR beta libraries involved iRepertoire HTBI primers and Arm-PCR of CDR3 regions. One entry per CDR3 protein results from TCRdb running MiXCR on the multiplex PCR reads. The table lists a few hundred thousand distinct CDR3 sequences, 20% to 25% of them singletons. This clonotype appeared a few times. Time point of the sample: persistent/refractory GD, antithyroid drugs over 5 years with positive TRAb. The TCR library used RNA extracted from PBMCs.

This chain links TRBV28 with TRBJ2-5, with D perhaps given as TRBD1 or TRBD2 (6 bases each). The sequence was obtained from a female donor with Graves disease. Specimen: peripheral blood mononuclear cells (PBMCs), collected when the disease was refractory, from a patient treated with antithyroid drugs. The DNA of the CDR3 is TGTGCCAGCAGTGGGGGGCGCCGGGAAGAGACCCAGTACTTC. Translated: CASSGGRREETQYF.